This TCR beta chain was captured in a study of blood T cells in healthy people across ages. CDR3 length equals 17 residues. Per germline, CDR1 SGHRS and CDR2 YFSETQ. The germline V and J ends were trimmed by 4 bases and 1 base, with 21 bases remaining between them. Donation came from healthy Caucasian individuals in Russia who were aged about 6 to 95. The second PCR ran roughly 6 to 11 cycles with a sample-barcoded 5' primer and J-beta primers. TCRdb reprocessed the 5' RACE reads via MiXCR and lists one record per CDR3 protein. There are 550,000 to 750,000 distinct CDR3 sequences in the sample; around 21% occur only once, and 3.6% lies in the top ten.

The receptor was derived from a man aged 70 or older in good health. The sample comprised blood. The chain carries TRBV5-1 and TRBJ2-7; no reliable D call. The CDR3 DNA follows: TGCGCCAGCAGCCTAATATCGGCTACTACTAAATCCTACGAGCAGTACTTC. Amino acid sequence: CASSLISATTKSYEQYF.